The clone carrying this T cell receptor beta chain was seen many times. Its antigen is not identified. Among ophthalmopathy patients, the Clinical Activity Score reached at least 3, the NOSPECS grade reached at least 4, and duration remained under 3 months. This specimen belongs to a study of T cells in Graves' hyperthyroidism and ophthalmopathy. Broader study findings: Model predictions of ophthalmopathy came a median about six months before onset.

In germline, CDR1 is SGHTA, CDR2 FQGNSA. V was clipped by 2 bases and J by 0 bases, with 9 bases between them. There are 15 residues in the CDR3. Amplification targeted TCR beta CDR3 regions from RNA transcripts. The TCR CDR3 was amplified in a first-round RT-PCR using the HTBI primer set. MiXCR, run by TCRdb on the multiplex PCR reads, gives a single entry per CDR3 protein. The sample holds around 600,000 distinct CDR3 sequences; about 15% are singletons and the top ten take around 12%. The V and J genes are TRBV7-2 and TRBJ2-3; D not resolved. Sequenced sample: blood. This receptor was identified in a woman in her 50s with Graves' ophthalmopathy. CDR3 residues: CASSLLWASTDTQYF. The DNA for the CDR3 is TGTGCCAGCAGCTTACTATGGGCGAGCACAGATACGCAGTATTTT.